A single sample gave rise to the 22 T cell receptor beta chains below, sequenced in a study of radiotherapy plus CTLA-4 blockade in lung cancer. The table came from immunoSEQ multiplex PCR; TCRdb's copy has only in-frame clones and leaves some out. The profile covers some 110,000 clones, with around 85% appearing a single time and under 3% taken by the ten largest. The sequences come from peripheral blood, collected from a patient treated with radiotherapy plus ipilimumab. All receptors come from a human donor with non-small cell lung cancer that progressed on radiotherapy plus ipilimumab. Some clones in this sample may be carry-over from other donors' samples.

This chain connects TRBV9 to TRBJ2-2; D is unresolved. The CDR3 runs to 16 residues. The germline gives CDR1 SGDLS, CDR2 YYNGEE. With 0 bases removed from V and 2 bases from J, the gap between germline ends came to 11 bases. The CDR3 region is CASSVGGPLNTGELFF. In DNA form, the CDR3 reads TGTGCCAGCAGCGTAGGAGGTCCCTTAAACACCGGGGAGCTGTTTTTT.

This clone turned up a few times. The chain links TRBV2 to TRBJ1-5; possible D gene TRBD1, 5 bases. The germline V and J ends were trimmed by 1 base and 6 bases, with 10 bases remaining between them. Germline V lookup: CDR1 SNHLY, CDR2 FYNNEI. The CDR3 is 14 amino acids. CDR3: CASSEGRAVQPQHF. As DNA, the CDR3 is TGTGCCAGCAGTGAAGGCAGGGCGGTTCAGCCCCAGCATTTT.

The chain joins TRBV7-3 to TRBJ2-5, with 11 bases fitting TRBD1. Germline V gene lookup returns CDR1 SGHTA and CDR2 FQGTGA. This CDR3 region has 14 residues. After removal of 3 bases from V and 4 bases from J, the junction contained 1 base not matched to a gene. This CDR3 is CASSFGTGGETQYF. CDR3 nucleotide sequence: TGTGCCAGCAGCTTCGGGACAGGGGGAGAGACCCAGTACTTC.

This chain links TRBV7-2 with TRBJ1-3, with unresolved D. There are 16 residues in the CDR3. Germline V gene data show CDR1 as SGHTA and CDR2 as FQGNSA. Trimming stripped 2 bases from V and 1 base from J, with 12 bases between. CDR3 in amino acids: CASSLLGRGSGNTIYF. The CDR3 DNA is TGTGCCAGCAGCTTATTGGGCAGAGGTTCTGGAAACACCATATATTTT.

In its sample, this clone was seen a few times. The chain is built from TRBV7-2 and TRBJ2-7, with TRBD1 identical over 8 bases. V was clipped by 2 bases and J by 6 bases; unmatched bases: 9. From germline, CDR1 is SGHTA and CDR2 FQGNSA. This CDR3 has 15 amino acids. The CDR3 sequence: CASSLTATGAAEQYF. CDR3 coding DNA: TGTGCCAGCAGCTTAACAGCGACAGGGGCGGCCGAGCAGTACTTC.

There are a few counts of this clone. The chain uses TRBV12-5 and TRBJ1-2; no firm D call. Germline V gene lookup returns CDR1 LGHNT and CDR2 FRNRAP. V lost 0 bases and J lost 8, with 10 bases in between. The CDR3 sequence is 13 residues long. CDR3 amino acids: CASGLVRGAGYTF. CDR3 nucleotide sequence: TGTGCTAGTGGTTTGGTACGGGGTGCGGGCTACACCTTC.

The chain combines TRBV4-3 with TRBJ1-1; the D gene is possibly TRBD1 (6 bases). This CDR3 spans 16 amino acids. In germline, CDR1 is LGHNA, CDR2 YSLEER. V was shortened by 0 bases and J by 0 bases, with 11 bases between the two germline ends. The CDR3 sequence: CASSQESGQLNTEAFF. The CDR3 DNA is TGCGCCAGCAGCCAAGAGAGTGGACAGTTGAACACTGAAGCTTTCTTT.

This chain connects TRBV18 to TRBJ2-2, with TRBD1 matching 8 bases. Looked up from germline, CDR1 is KGHSH and CDR2 is LQKENI. CDR3 length equals 14 residues. The V segment lost 7 bases and the J segment 4 bases; nucleotides outside the gene matches: 5. CDR3 nucleotide sequence: TGTGCCAGCTACCGGGACAGGACCACCGGGGAGCTGTTTTTT. Protein product: CASYRDRTTGELFF.

The chain has TRBV23-1 and TRBJ1-1; D may be TRBD1 (5 bases). TRBV23-1 is an ORF for which the function is uncertain. This CDR3 spans 15 amino acids. Between the trimmed V and J ends, which lost 1 base and 3 bases, there was a span of 12 bases. CDR3 loop: CASSQWGGRDTEAFF. For the CDR3, the DNA is TGCGCCAGCAGTCAATGGGGGGGAAGAGACACTGAAGCTTTCTTT.

This clone appeared a few times. The CDR3, as DNA: TGTGCCAGCAGCTTGGTGCCGGAGATTTACTATGGCTACACCTTC. Encoded protein: CASSLVPEIYYGYTF. The V and J genes are TRBV7-9 and TRBJ1-2; no reliable D call. This CDR3 contains 15 residues. V was shortened by 3 bases and J by 3 bases, with 14 bases between the two germline ends. CDR1 SEHNR and CDR2 FQNEAQ come from the germline V gene (reference sequence).

The V gene is TRBV7-9, the J gene TRBJ2-5, with 7 bases identical to TRBD1. Trimming took 2 bases from V and 3 from J; bases not matched to a gene: 3. This CDR3 has 14 residues. Germline CDR1 reads SEHNR; CDR2 reads FQNEAQ (reference sequence). The CDR3 region is CASSLYRGEETQYF. CDR3 in DNA: TGTGCCAGCAGCTTATACAGGGGAGAAGAGACCCAGTACTTC.

About this clone: Other DNA variants within this sample encode the same CDR3. The V call is TRBV5-1, the J call TRBJ2-5, with 7 bases fitting TRBD1. Germline CDR1 and CDR2: SGHRS and YFSETQ. The V segment lost 2 bases and the J segment 0 bases; nucleotides outside the gene matches: 1. CDR3 length: 14 residues. DNA for the CDR3: TGCGCCAGCAGCTTACAGGGGTACCAAGAGACCCAGTACTTC. Protein sequence: CASSLQGYQETQYF. Variable domain in full (rest from reference TRBV5-1 and TRBJ2-5): KAGVTQTPRYLIKTRGQQVTLSCSPISGHRSVSWYQQTPGQGLQFLFEYFSETQRNKGNFPGRFSGRQFSNSRSEMNVSTLELGDSALYLCASSLQGYQETQYFGPGTRLLVL.

The rearrangement uses TRBV7-3 and TRBJ2-7, with D perhaps TRBD1 (6 bases). Looked up from germline, CDR1 is SGHTA and CDR2 is FQGTGA. There are 14 residues in the CDR3. The V gene lost 6 bases and the J gene lost 5 bases, with 17 bases spanning the gap. The CDR3 bases are TGTGCCAGCAGTTCAACAGGGAATAGGAACGAGCAGTACTTC. Its translation: CASSSTGNRNEQYF.

This clone was seen a single time. The rearrangement joins TRBV4-1 to TRBJ2-7; D not certain. Trimming pared 0 bases from V and 2 bases from J, leaving 20 bases between. This CDR3 has 18 residues. Germline V gene lookup returns CDR1 MGHRA and CDR2 YSYEKL. DNA of the CDR3: TGCGCCAGCAGCCAAGATCAGAGTGGGTTCAGGCCACCCTACGAGCAGTACTTC. Residues: CASSQDQSGFRPPYEQYF.

This rearrangement joins TRBV5-4 to TRBJ1-6; no clear D gene. Trimming pared 0 bases from V and 4 bases from J, leaving 8 bases between. The CDR3 contains 15 residues. The germline V gene has CDR1 SGHNT and CDR2 YYREEE (reference sequence). The CDR3 sequence is CASSLDSGYNSPLHF. The CDR3 bases are TGTGCCAGCAGCTTGGATTCGGGGTATAATTCACCCCTCCACTTT.

The chain links TRBV11-2 to TRBJ1-1; 10 positions agree with TRBD1. Germline CDR1 and CDR2: SGHAT and FQNNGV. The CDR3 runs to 14 residues. V lost 6 bases to trimming and J lost 5 bases; unmatched junction nucleotides: 6. The DNA for the CDR3 is TGTGCCAGCAGAAAGACAGGGGGCTGGACTGAAGCTTTCTTT. This translates into CASRKTGGWTEAFF.

The CDR3 DNA reads TGCGCCAGCAGCGGCTCGGGGGGGCAAGAGACCCAGTACTTC. Translated, it gives CASSGSGGQETQYF. The chain employs TRBV5-1 and TRBJ2-5; TRBD2 aligns across 8 bases. The germline V gene has CDR1 SGHRS and CDR2 YFSETQ. The CDR3 runs 14 residues. Trimming removed 4 bases from V and 2 bases from J; junction bases left unmatched: 4.

Turning to this clone: A read error may produce the germline difference seen at one junction end. This sequence joins TRBV7-7 and TRBJ2-3; D gene unclear. In germline, CDR1 is SSHAT, CDR2 FNYEAQ (reference sequence). The length of the CDR3 is 13 residues. CDR3 nucleotide sequence: TGTGCTAGCAGCTTATACAGCACAGATACGCAGTATTTT. It codes for CASSLYSTDTQYF. The full variable domain, rest sourced from reference TRBV7-7 and TRBJ2-3, is GAGVSQSPRYKVTKRGQDVTLRCDPISSHATLYWYQQALGQGPEFLTYFNYEAQPDKSGLPSDRFSAERPEGSISTLTIQRTEQRDSAMYRCASSLYSTDTQYFGPGTRLTVL.

V gene TRBV4-3 combines with J gene TRBJ1-2, with D possibly TRBD1 on 6 matching bases. This CDR3 has 15 residues. The V and J ends lost 1 base and 4 bases respectively, with 13 bases between them. The germline V gene has CDR1 LGHNA and CDR2 YSLEER. CDR3 bases: TGCGCCAGCAGCCAAGGAGGGGGTACTGGCTATGGCTACACCTTC. It yields the protein CASSQGGGTGYGYTF.

The V gene is TRBV7-6, the J gene TRBJ2-3; possible D gene TRBD2, 6 bases. CDR1 is SGHVS and CDR2 is FNYEAQ in the germline V gene. The V end lost 0 bases, the J end lost 5 bases, and 9 bases lay between the germline ends. This CDR3 comprises 14 residues. This CDR3 is CASSLALAGDTQYF. DNA for the CDR3: TGTGCCAGCAGCTTAGCACTAGCTGGAGATACGCAGTATTTT.

J is TRBJ2-6 and V is TRBV28, with a tentative D call TRBD1 (6 bases). From germline, CDR1 is MDHEN and CDR2 SYDVKM. V dropped 6 bases and J dropped 2 bases, with 11 bases sitting between them. This CDR3 is built from 15 residues. Here the CDR3 reads CASRYRVTGANVLTF. CDR3 bases: TGTGCCAGCAGGTACAGGGTAACTGGGGCCAACGTCCTGACTTTC.

The chain combines TRBV5-4 with TRBJ2-3; 10 nucleotides align to TRBD2. The CDR3 is 16 amino acids. After removal of 2 bases from V and 1 base from J, the junction contained 4 bases not matched to a gene. The germline gives CDR1 SGHNT, CDR2 YYREEE (reference sequence). CDR3 sequence (DNA): TGTGCCAGCAGCTTTGGTGGGACTAGCGGCACAGATACGCAGTATTTT. Its translation is CASSFGGTSGTDTQYF.